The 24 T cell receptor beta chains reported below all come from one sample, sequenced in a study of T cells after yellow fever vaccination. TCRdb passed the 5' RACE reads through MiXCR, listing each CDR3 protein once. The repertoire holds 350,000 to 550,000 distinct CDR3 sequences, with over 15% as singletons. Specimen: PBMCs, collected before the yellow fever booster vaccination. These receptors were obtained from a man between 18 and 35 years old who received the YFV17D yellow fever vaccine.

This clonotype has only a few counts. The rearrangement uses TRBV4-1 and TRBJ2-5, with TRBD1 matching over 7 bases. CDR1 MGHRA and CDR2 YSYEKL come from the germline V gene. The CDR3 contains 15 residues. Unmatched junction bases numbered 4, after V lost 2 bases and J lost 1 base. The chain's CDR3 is CASSQFWDSQETQYF. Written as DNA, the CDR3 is TGCGCCAGCAGCCAATTTTGGGACAGCCAAGAGACCCAGTACTTC.

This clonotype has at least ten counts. The CDR3 region has the DNA TGTGCCAGCAGGAGCGGGGGGGACAGCAATGAGCAGTTCTTC. Translation gives CASRSGGDSNEQFF. V usage is TRBV6-1 and J usage is TRBJ2-1, with 10 positions matching TRBD2. J was trimmed by 6 bases and V by 6 bases; bases with no gene match: 5. This CDR3 spans 14 amino acids. The V gene's germline CDR1 is MNHNS and CDR2 SASEGT.

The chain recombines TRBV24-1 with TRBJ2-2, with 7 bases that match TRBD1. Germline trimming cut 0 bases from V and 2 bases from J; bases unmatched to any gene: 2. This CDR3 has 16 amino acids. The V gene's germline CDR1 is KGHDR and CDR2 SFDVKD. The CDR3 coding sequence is TGTGCCACCAGTGATTTGGGGACAGTTAACACCGGGGAGCTGTTTTTT. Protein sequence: CATSDLGTVNTGELFF.

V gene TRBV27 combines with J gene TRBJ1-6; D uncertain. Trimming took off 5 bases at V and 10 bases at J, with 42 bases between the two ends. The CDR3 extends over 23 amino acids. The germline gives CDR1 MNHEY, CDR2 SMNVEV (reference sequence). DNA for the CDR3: TGTGCCAGCAGTACTCGTGGTGGGCCAGCGGGAGCTCTAGCTGCACTGAGAGGCTCACCCCTCCACTTT. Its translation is CASSTRGGPAGALAALRGSPLHF.

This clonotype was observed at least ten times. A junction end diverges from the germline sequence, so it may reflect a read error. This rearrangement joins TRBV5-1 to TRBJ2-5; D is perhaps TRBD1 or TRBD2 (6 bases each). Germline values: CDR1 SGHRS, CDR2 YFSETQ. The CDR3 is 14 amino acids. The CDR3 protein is CASSLGGYQETQYF. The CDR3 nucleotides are TGTGCCAGCAGCTTAGGGGGGTACCAAGAGACCCAGTACTTC. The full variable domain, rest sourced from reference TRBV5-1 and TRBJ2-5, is KAGVTQTPRYLIKTRGQQVTLSCSPISGHRSVSWYQQTPGQGLQFLFEYFSETQRNKGNFPGRFSGRQFSNSRSEMNVSTLELGDSALYLCASSLGGYQETQYFGPGTRLLVL.

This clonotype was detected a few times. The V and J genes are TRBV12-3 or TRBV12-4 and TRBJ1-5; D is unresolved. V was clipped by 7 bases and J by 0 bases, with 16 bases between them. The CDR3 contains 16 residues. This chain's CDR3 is CASTGPAGGSNQPQHF. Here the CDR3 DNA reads TGTGCCAGCACCGGGCCCGCGGGAGGTAGCAATCAGCCCCAGCATTTT.

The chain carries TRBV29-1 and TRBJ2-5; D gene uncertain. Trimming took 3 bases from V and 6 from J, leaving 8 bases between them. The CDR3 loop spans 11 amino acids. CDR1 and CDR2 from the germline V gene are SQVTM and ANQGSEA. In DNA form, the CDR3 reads TGCAGCGTTGATCAACTACAGACCCAGTACTTC. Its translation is CSVDQLQTQYF.

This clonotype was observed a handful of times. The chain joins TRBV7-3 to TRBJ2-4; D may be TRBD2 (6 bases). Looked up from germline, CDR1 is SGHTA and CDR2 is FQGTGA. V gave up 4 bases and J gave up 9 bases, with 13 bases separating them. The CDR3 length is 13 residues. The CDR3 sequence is CASSWDGGGIQYF. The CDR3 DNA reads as TGTGCCAGCAGCTGGGACGGGGGAGGCATTCAGTACTTC.

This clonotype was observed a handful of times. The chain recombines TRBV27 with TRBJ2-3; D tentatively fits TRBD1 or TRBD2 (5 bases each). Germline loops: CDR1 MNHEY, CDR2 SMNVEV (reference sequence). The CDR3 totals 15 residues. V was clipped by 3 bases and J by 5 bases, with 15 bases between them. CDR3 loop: CASSFSGAGGDTQYF. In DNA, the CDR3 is TGTGCCAGCAGTTTTTCAGGCGCTGGGGGAGATACGCAGTATTTT.

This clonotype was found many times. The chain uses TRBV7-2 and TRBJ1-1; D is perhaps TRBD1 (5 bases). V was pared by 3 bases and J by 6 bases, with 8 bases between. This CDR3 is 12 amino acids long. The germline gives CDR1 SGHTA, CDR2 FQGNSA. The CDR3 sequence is CASSFRDPEAFF. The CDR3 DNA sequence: TGTGCCAGCAGCTTCAGGGACCCTGAAGCTTTCTTT.

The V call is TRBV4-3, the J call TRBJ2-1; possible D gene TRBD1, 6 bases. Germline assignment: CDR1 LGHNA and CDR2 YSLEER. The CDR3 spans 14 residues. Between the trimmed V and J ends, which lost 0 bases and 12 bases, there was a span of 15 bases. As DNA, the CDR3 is TGCGCCAGCAGCCAAGAAAGACAGGCTAAGGGGCAGTTCTTC. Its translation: CASSQERQAKGQFF.

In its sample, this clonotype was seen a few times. CDR3 DNA: TGTGCCAGCAGCGCCGAGGCAGGGGGTGGGTCACCCCTCCACTTT. This codes for CASSAEAGGGSPLHF. V and J are TRBV7-6 and TRBJ1-6, with TRBD1 identical over 7 bases. This CDR3 is 15 amino acids long. The V and J ends lost 5 bases and 10 bases, in that order; junction bases with no gene match: 11. Germline CDR1 and CDR2: SGHVS and FNYEAQ.

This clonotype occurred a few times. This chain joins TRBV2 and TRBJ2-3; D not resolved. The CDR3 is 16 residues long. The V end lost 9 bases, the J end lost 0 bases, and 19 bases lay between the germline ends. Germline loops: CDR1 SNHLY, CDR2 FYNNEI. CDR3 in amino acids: CASKGLTTYSTDTQYF. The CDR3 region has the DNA TGTGCCAGTAAAGGCCTGACAACCTATAGCACAGATACGCAGTATTTT.

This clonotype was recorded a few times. CDR3 sequence reads: CASSPGQGYIGELFF. CDR3 DNA sequence: TGTGCCAGCAGCCCGGGACAGGGTTATATCGGGGAGCTGTTTTTT. This sequence joins TRBV7-3 and TRBJ2-2, with 9 nucleotides matching TRBD1. Germline loops: CDR1 SGHTA, CDR2 FQGTGA. This CDR3 is 15 amino acids long. The trim removed 5 bases at V and 7 bases at J, leaving 8 bases unmatched. Full variable domain (outside the CDR3, taken from reference TRBV7-3 and TRBJ2-2): GAGVSQTPSNKVTEKGKYVELRCDPISGHTALYWYRQSLGQGPEFLIYFQGTGAADDSGLPNDRFFAVRPEGSVSTLKIQRTERGDSAVYLCASSPGQGYIGELFFGEGSRLTVL.

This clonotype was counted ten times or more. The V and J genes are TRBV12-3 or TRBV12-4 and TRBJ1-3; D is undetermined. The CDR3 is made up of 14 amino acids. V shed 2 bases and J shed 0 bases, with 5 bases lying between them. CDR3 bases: TGTGCCAGCAGTTTATGGGTCTCTGGAAACACCATATATTTT. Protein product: CASSLWVSGNTIYF.

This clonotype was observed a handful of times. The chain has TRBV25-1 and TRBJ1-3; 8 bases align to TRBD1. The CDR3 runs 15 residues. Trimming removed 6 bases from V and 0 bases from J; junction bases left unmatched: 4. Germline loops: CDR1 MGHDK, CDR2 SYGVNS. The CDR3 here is CASSRTGNSGNTIYF. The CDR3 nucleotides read TGTGCCAGCAGCCGGACAGGGAACTCTGGAAACACCATATATTTT. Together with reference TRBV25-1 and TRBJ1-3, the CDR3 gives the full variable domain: EADIYQTPRYLVIGTGKKITLECSQTMGHDKMYWYQQDPGMELHLIHYSYGVNSTEKGDLSSESTVSRIRTEHFPLTLESARPSHTSQYLCASSRTGNSGNTIYFGEGSWLTVV.

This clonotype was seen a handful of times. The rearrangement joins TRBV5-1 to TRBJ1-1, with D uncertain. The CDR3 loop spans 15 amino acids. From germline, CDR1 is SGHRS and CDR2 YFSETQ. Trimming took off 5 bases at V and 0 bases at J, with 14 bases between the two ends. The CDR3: CASRPETFMNTEAFF. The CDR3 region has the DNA TGCGCCAGCAGACCCGAGACATTCATGAACACTGAAGCTTTCTTT.

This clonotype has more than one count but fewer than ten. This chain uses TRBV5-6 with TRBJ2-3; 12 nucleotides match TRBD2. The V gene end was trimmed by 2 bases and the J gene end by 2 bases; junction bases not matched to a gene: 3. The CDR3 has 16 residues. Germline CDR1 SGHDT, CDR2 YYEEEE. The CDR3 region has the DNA TGTGCCAGCAGCTTCGGACTAGCGGGGCCCACAGATACGCAGTATTTT. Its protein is CASSFGLAGPTDTQYF.

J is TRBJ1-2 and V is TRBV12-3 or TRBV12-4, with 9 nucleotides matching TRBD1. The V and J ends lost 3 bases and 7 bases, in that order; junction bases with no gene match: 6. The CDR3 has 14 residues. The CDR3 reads CASSFETGGIGYTF. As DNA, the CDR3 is TGTGCCAGCAGTTTCGAGACAGGGGGAATTGGCTACACCTTC.

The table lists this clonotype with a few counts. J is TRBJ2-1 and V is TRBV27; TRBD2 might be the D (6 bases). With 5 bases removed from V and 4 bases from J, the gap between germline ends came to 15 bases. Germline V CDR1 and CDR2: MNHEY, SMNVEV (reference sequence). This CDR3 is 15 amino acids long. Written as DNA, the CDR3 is TGTGCCAGCAGTCGGGGCCGCGGGGAATACAATGAGCAGTTCTTC. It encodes CASSRGRGEYNEQFF.

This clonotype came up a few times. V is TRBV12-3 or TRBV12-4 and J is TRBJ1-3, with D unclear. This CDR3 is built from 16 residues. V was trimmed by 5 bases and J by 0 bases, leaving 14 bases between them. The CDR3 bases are TGTGCCAGCAGTAAGGAGTCCTGGTACTCTGGAAACACCATATATTTT. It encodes CASSKESWYSGNTIYF.

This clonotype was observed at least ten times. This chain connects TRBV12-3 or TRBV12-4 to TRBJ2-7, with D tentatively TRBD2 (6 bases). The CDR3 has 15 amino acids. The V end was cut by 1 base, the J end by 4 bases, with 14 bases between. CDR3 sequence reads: CASSLEAGGGYEQYV. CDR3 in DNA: TGTGCCAGCAGTTTAGAGGCCGGGGGTGGGTACGAGCAGTACGTC.

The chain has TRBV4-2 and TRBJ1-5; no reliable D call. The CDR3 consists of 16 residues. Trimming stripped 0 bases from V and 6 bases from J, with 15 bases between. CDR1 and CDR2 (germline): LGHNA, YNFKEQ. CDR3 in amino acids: CASSQDESGASQPQHF. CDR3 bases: TGTGCCAGCAGCCAAGATGAGAGCGGCGCGAGTCAGCCCCAGCATTTT.

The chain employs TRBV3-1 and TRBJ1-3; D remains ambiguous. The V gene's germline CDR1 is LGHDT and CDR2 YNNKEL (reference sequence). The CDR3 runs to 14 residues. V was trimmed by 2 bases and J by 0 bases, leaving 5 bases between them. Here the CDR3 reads CASSQTSSGNTIYF. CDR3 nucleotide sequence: TGTGCCAGCAGCCAAACGAGCTCTGGAAACACCATATATTTT.